What follows is one T cell receptor beta chain and its context. Method: immunoSEQ multiplex PCR; TCRdb's copy keeps in-frame clones and lacks some. This repertoire shows 90,000 or so clones, less than 90% found once; its top ten account for about 10%. The sample comes from a study of control samples from healthy donors and cancer patients. Germline CDR1 reads LNHDA; CDR2 reads SQIVND (reference sequence). V was clipped by 3 bases and J by 7 bases, with 18 bases between them. CDR3 length equals 16 residues. The sequenced sample was PBMCs. The chain couples TRBV19 to TRBJ2-2, with D perhaps TRBD2 (5 bases). This TCR was sampled from a woman in her forties or fifties with colorectal cancer. CDR3 in amino acids: CASSMLSPRANGELFF. In nucleotides, the CDR3 is TGTGCCAGTAGTATGCTTTCCCCGAGGGCAAACGGGGAGCTGTTTTTT. Using reference TRBV19 and TRBJ2-2 for the parts outside the CDR3, the full variable domain is DGGITQSPKYLFRKEGQNVTLSCEQNLNHDAMYWYRQDPGQGLRLIYYSQIVNDFQKGDIAEGYSVSREKKESFPLTVTSAQKNPTAFYLCASSMLSPRANGELFFGEGSRLTVL.